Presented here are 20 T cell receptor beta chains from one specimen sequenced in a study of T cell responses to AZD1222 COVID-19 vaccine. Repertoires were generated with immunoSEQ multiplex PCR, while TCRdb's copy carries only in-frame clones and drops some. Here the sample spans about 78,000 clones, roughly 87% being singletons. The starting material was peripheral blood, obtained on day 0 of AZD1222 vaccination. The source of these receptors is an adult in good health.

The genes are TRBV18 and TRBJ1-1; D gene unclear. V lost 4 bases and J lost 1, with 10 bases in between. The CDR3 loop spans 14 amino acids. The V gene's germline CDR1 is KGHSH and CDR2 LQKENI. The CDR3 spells CASSLTGPNTEAFF. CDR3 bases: TGTGCCAGCTCACTTACCGGGCCGAACACTGAAGCTTTCTTT.

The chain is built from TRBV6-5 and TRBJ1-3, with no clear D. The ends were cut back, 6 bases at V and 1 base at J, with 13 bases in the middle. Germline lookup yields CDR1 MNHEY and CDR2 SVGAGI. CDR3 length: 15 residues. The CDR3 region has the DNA TGTGCCAGCAGGTCCCCCGCGGGGTCTGGAAACACCATATATTTT. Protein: CASRSPAGSGNTIYF.

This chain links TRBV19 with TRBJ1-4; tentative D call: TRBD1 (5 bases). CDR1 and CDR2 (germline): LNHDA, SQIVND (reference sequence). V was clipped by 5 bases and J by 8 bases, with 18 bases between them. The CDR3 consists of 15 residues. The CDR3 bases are TGTGCCAGTAGTTACACCGGGACGGTGGGAGAAAAACTGTTTTTT. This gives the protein CASSYTGTVGEKLFF. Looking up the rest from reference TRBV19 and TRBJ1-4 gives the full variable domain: DGGITQSPKYLFRKEGQNVTLSCEQNLNHDAMYWYRQDPGQGLRLIYYSQIVNDFQKGDIAEGYSVSREKKESFPLTVTSAQKNPTAFYLCASSYTGTVGEKLFFGSGTQLSVL.

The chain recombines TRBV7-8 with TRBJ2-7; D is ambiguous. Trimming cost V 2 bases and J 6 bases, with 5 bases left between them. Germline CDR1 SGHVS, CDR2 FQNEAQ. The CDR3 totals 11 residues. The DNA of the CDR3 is TGTGCCAGCAGCTTAAGTTTCGAGCAGTACTTC. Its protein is CASSLSFEQYF.

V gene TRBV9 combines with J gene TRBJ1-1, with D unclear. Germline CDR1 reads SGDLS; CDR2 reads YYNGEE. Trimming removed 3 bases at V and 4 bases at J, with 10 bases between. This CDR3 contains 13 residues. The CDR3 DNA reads TGTGCCAGCAGCGCTAGACCGATCACTGAAGCTTTCTTT. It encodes CASSARPITEAFF.

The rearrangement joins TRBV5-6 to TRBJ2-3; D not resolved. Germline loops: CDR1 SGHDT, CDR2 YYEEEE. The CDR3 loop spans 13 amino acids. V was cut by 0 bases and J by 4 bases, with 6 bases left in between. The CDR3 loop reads CASSLVAADTQYF. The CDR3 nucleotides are TGTGCCAGCAGCTTGGTGGCGGCAGATACGCAGTATTTT. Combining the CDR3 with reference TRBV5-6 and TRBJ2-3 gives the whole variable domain DAGVTQSPTHLIKTRGQQVTLRCSPKSGHDTVSWYQQALGQGPQFIFQYYEEEERQRGNFPDRFSGHQFPNYSSELNVNALLLGDSALYLCASSLVAADTQYFGPGTRLTVL.

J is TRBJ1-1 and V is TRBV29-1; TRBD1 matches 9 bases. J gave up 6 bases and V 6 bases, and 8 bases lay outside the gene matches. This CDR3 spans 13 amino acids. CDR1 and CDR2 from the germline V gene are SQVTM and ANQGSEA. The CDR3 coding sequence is TGCAGCGTGACCGGGACAGGGAGATCTGAAGCTTTCTTT. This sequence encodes CSVTGTGRSEAFF.

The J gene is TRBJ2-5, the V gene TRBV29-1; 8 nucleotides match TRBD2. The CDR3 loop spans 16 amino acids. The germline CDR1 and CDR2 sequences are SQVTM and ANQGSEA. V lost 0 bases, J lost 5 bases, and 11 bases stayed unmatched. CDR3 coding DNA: TGCAGCGTTGAAGATTATTCGGGAGGGCCGGAGGAGACCCAGTACTTC. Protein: CSVEDYSGGPEETQYF.

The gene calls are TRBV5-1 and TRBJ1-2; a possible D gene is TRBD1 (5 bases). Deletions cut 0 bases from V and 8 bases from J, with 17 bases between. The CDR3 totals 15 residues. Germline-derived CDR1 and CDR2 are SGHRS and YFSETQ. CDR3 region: CASSLVGRAEIGYTF. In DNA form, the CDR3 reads TGCGCCAGCAGCTTGGTAGGCAGGGCCGAAATCGGCTACACCTTC.

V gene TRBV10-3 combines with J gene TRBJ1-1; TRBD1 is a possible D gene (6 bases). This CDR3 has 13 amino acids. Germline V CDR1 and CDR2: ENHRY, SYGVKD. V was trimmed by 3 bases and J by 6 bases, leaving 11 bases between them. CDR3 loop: CAISERTGSEAFF. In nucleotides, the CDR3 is TGTGCCATCAGTGAACGTACAGGGTCTGAAGCTTTCTTT.

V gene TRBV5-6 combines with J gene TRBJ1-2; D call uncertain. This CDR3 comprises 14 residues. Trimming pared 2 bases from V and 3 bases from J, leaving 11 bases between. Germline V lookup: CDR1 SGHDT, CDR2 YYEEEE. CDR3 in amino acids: CASSFLRLHYGYTF. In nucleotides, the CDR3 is TGTGCCAGCAGCTTTCTCAGGTTGCACTATGGCTACACCTTC.

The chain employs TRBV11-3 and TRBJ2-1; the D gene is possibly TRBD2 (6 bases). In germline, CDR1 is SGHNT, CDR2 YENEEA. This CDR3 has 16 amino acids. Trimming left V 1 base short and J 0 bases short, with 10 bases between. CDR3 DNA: TGTGCCAGCAGCTTAGCGGGAGACCCCTCCTACAATGAGCAGTTCTTC. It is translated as CASSLAGDPSYNEQFF.

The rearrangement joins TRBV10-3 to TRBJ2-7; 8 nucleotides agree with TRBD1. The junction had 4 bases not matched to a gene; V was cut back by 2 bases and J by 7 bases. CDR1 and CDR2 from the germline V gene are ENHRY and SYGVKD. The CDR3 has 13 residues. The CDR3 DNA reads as TGTGCCATCAGTGAGCAGGGGGCTTGGGAGCAGTACTTC. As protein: CAISEQGAWEQYF.

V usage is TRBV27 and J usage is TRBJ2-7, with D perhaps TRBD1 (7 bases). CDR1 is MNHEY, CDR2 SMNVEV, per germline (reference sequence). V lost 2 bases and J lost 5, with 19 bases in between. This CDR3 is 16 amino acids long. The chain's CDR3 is CASSLRRGLSHHEQYF. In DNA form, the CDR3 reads TGTGCCAGCAGTTTACGGAGGGGGCTGTCCCACCACGAGCAGTACTTC.

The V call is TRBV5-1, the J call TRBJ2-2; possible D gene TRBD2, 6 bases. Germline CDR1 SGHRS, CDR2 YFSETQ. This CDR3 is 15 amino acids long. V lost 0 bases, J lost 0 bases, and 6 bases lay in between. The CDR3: CASSLVAANTGELFF. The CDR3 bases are TGCGCCAGCAGCTTGGTAGCGGCGAACACCGGGGAGCTGTTTTTT.

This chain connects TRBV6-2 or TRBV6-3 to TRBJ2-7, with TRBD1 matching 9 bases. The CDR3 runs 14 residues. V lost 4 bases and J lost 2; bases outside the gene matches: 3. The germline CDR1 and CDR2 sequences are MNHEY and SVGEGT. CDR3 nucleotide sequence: TGTGCCAGCAGTTTATGGGACAGGGCCTACGAGCAGTACTTC. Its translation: CASSLWDRAYEQYF.

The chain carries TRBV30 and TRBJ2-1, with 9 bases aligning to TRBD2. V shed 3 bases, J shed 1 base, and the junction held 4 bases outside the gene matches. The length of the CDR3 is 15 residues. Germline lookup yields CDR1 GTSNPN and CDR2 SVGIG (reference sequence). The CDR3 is CAWRGLATSYNEQFF. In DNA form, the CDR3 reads TGTGCCTGGAGGGGACTAGCTACATCCTACAATGAGCAGTTCTTC.

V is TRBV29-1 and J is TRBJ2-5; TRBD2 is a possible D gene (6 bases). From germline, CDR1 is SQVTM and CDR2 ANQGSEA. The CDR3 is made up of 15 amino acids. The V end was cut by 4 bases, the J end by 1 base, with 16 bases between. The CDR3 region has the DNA TGCAGCGTTGCGGGGGTGGAGGGGAGCCAAGAGACCCAGTACTTC. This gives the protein CSVAGVEGSQETQYF. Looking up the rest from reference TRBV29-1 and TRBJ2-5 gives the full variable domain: SAVISQKPSRDICQRGTSLTIQCQVDSQVTMMFWYRQQPGQSLTLIATANQGSEATYESGFVIDKFPISRPNLTFSTLTVSNMSPEDSSIYLCSVAGVEGSQETQYFGPGTRLLVL.

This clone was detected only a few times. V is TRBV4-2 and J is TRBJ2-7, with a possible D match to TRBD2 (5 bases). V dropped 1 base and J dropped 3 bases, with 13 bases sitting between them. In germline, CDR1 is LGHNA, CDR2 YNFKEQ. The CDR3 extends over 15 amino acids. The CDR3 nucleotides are TGTGCCAGCAGCCAAGGTGAGCGGAGCGTCTACGAGCAGTACTTC. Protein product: CASSQGERSVYEQYF.

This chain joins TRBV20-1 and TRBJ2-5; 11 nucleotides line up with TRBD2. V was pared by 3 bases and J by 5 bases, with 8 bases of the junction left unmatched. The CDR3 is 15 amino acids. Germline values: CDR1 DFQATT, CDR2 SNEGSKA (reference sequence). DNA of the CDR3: TGCAGTGCTAGTCCACTAGCGGGAGATCGGGAGACCCAGTACTTC. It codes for CSASPLAGDRETQYF.